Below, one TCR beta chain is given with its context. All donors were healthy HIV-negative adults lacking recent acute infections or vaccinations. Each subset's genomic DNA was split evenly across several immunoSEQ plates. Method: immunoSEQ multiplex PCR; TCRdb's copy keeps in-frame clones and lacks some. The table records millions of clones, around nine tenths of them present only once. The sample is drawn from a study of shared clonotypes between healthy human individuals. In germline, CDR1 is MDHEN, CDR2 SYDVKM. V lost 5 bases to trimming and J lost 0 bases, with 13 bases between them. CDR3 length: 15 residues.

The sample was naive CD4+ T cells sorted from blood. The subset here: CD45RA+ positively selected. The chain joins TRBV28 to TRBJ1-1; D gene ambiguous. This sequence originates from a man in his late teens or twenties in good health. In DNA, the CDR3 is TGTGCCAGCAGTCCTCCGACTATGATGAACACTGAAGCTTTCTTT. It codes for CASSPPTMMNTEAFF.